The 21 T cell receptor beta chains given below trace back to one sample, sequenced in a study of T cell clonotyping in hematopoietic cell transplantation. Clones were read by immunoSEQ multiplex PCR, and TCRdb kept only the in-frame ones, dropping some. The sample includes about 13,000 clones, roughly 83% seen only once; the top ten take about 17%. Described time point: recipient sample about 28 days before transplant, after cytoreduction. The starting material was peripheral blood mononuclear cells, obtained before stem cell transplant. These receptor sequences come from a man aged 60 to 75 with acute myeloid leukemia. Some clones in this sample may be carry-over from other donors' samples.

CDR3 in amino acids: CASSRRDRDTEAFF. The CDR3 bases are TGCGCCAGCAGCCGCCGGGACAGGGACACTGAAGCTTTCTTT. V usage is TRBV5-1 and J usage is TRBJ1-1; 9 bases fit TRBD1. Losses at the gene ends were 4 bases for V and 3 bases for J; bases not matched to a gene: 4. This CDR3 is 14 amino acids long. Germline V gene sequence: CDR1 SGHRS, CDR2 YFSETQ. Full variable domain (missing parts from reference TRBV5-1 and TRBJ1-1): KAGVTQTPRYLIKTRGQQVTLSCSPISGHRSVSWYQQTPGQGLQFLFEYFSETQRNKGNFPGRFSGRQFSNSRSEMNVSTLELGDSALYLCASSRRDRDTEAFFGQGTRLTVV.

This clone appeared a single time. The CDR3 sequence: CAWSEGEHHQPQHF. CDR3 nucleotides: TGTGCCTGGAGTGAGGGGGAGCACCATCAGCCCCAGCATTTT. The gene calls are TRBV30 and TRBJ1-5, with TRBD1 as a possible D gene (6 bases). V was shortened by 1 base and J by 5 bases, with 12 bases between the two germline ends. The length of the CDR3 is 14 residues. CDR1 is GTSNPN and CDR2 is SVGIG in the germline V gene (reference sequence).

The chain joins TRBV5-6 to TRBJ1-5, with a weak D call TRBD1 (5 bases). The ends were cut back, 3 bases at V and 0 bases at J, with 7 bases in the middle. Germline V gene data show CDR1 as SGHDT and CDR2 as YYEEEE. The CDR3 is made up of 14 amino acids. The CDR3 loop reads CASSSGGSNQPQHF. The CDR3 region has the DNA TGTGCCAGCAGCTCCGGGGGTAGCAATCAGCCCCAGCATTTT.

This clone was seen a few times. This sequence joins TRBV18 and TRBJ2-1, with 7 nucleotides matching TRBD1. The V gene end was trimmed by 5 bases and the J gene end by 7 bases; junction bases not matched to a gene: 5. There are 13 residues in the CDR3. Germline V gives CDR1 KGHSH, CDR2 LQKENI. The CDR3 loop is CASSADRRNEQFF. CDR3 nucleotides: TGTGCCAGCTCAGCGGACAGGCGAAATGAGCAGTTCTTC.

The V call is TRBV2, the J call TRBJ2-5, with D perhaps matching TRBD2 (7 bases). V was pared by 6 bases and J by 5 bases, with 19 bases between. The CDR3 is 15 amino acids. The germline V gene encodes CDR1 SNHLY and CDR2 FYNNEI. Here the CDR3 DNA reads TGTGCCAGCAGCCCGGGGGGCTGGTTAGGGGAGACCCAGTACTTC. Translating gives CASSPGGWLGETQYF.

This chain connects TRBV7-6 to TRBJ2-1; 7 bases are a match to TRBD2. Unmatched junction bases numbered 9, after V lost 5 bases and J lost 5 bases. The germline V gene encodes CDR1 SGHVS and CDR2 FNYEAQ. CDR3 length: 15 amino acids. As DNA, the CDR3 is TGTGCCAGCAGCCCTGCCGGGACTACCAACAATGAGCAGTTCTTC. The encoded protein is CASSPAGTTNNEQFF.

The chain joins TRBV4-3 to TRBJ2-1, with 8 bases identical to TRBD1. Looked up from germline, CDR1 is LGHNA and CDR2 is YSLEER. Trimming removed 4 bases from V and 10 bases from J; junction bases left unmatched: 6. CDR3 size: 13 residues. DNA for the CDR3: TGCGCCAGCAGCCCGAGGACAGGGCGCGAGCAGTTCTTC. It specifies CASSPRTGREQFF.

This chain connects TRBV5-1 to TRBJ2-5, with D possibly matching TRBD2 (6 bases). CDR1 is SGHRS and CDR2 is YFSETQ in the germline V gene. This CDR3 is 15 amino acids long. V was clipped by 4 bases and J by 2 bases, with 15 bases between them. The CDR3 sequence: CASSPFPGLQETQYF. CDR3 bases: TGCGCCAGCAGCCCTTTTCCGGGACTGCAAGAGACCCAGTACTTC.

The chain is built from TRBV10-3 and TRBJ2-1, with no clear D. V was cut by 3 bases and J by 6 bases, with 6 bases left in between. The CDR3 is made up of 12 amino acids. From germline, CDR1 is ENHRY and CDR2 SYGVKD. The CDR3 sequence is CAISDSGNEQFF. The CDR3, as DNA: TGTGCCATCAGTGATTCCGGCAATGAGCAGTTCTTC.

This clone has a single count. This chain links TRBV2 with TRBJ1-5, with D hard to call. The V and J ends lost 11 bases and 0 bases respectively, with 20 bases between them. Germline V gene sequence: CDR1 SNHLY, CDR2 FYNNEI. This CDR3 region has 16 residues. For the CDR3, the DNA is TGTGCCTCCTCAATAGGGCCCGGGCGTAGCAATCAGCCCCAGCATTTT. Its protein is CASSIGPGRSNQPQHF.

The chain links TRBV6-5 to TRBJ2-2; perhaps TRBD2 as D (6 bases). This CDR3 has 13 amino acids. The V end was cut by 2 bases, the J end by 5 bases, with 6 bases between. Germline CDR1 and CDR2: MNHEY and SVGAGI. CDR3 nucleotide sequence: TGTGCCAGCAGTTACGGAGGGACCGGGGAGCTGTTTTTT. Its protein is CASSYGGTGELFF.

The sample holds one count of this clone. V and J are TRBV10-3 and TRBJ1-1; 9 bases align to TRBD1. This CDR3 is 15 amino acids long. V shed 3 bases, J shed 0 bases, and the junction held 2 bases outside the gene matches. CDR1 and CDR2 from the germline V gene are ENHRY and SYGVKD. The CDR3 DNA reads as TGTGCCATCAGTGAACGACAGGGGGTGAACACTGAAGCTTTCTTT. Amino acids: CAISERQGVNTEAFF.

The J gene is TRBJ1-5, the V gene TRBV5-6; 9 bases fit TRBD1. Germline V gives CDR1 SGHDT, CDR2 YYEEEE. V dropped 4 bases and J dropped 7; count of bases not matched to a gene: 6. CDR3 size: 14 residues. The DNA of the CDR3 is TGTGCCAGCAGCGGCCGGGGGACAGGGCAGCCCCAGCATTTT. The encoded protein is CASSGRGTGQPQHF.

The V call is TRBV6-1, the J call TRBJ1-2; 8 bases map to TRBD1. This CDR3 has 14 residues. Germline V gene data show CDR1 as MNHNS and CDR2 as SASEGT. Unmatched junction bases numbered 12, after V lost 7 bases and J lost 8 bases. CDR3 sequence reads: CASTQTGAPGGYTF. The CDR3 coding sequence is TGTGCCAGCACCCAGACAGGGGCCCCGGGGGGCTACACCTTC.

The rearrangement links TRBV19 to TRBJ2-1; either TRBD1 or TRBD2 may supply D (5 bases each). Per germline, CDR1 LNHDA and CDR2 SQIVND (reference sequence). The CDR3 contains 15 residues. The V and J ends lost 6 bases and 10 bases respectively, with 22 bases between them. The DNA for the CDR3 is TGTGCCAGTAGCTCGGGGCCGAGTGGACGGATGGAGCAGTTCTTC. It yields the protein CASSSGPSGRMEQFF.

This chain uses TRBV7-8 with TRBJ1-2, with D perhaps TRBD1 (6 bases). Germline values: CDR1 SGHVS, CDR2 FQNEAQ. CDR3 length equals 14 residues. V was pared by 5 bases and J by 5 bases, with 15 bases between. CDR3 in DNA: TGTGCCAGCAGCCCGATCCCGGGACATTATGGCTACACCTTC. Amino acids: CASSPIPGHYGYTF. The complete variable domain, with remaining parts taken from reference TRBV7-8 and TRBJ1-2, reads GAGVSQSPRYKVAKRGQDVALRCDPISGHVSLFWYQQALGQGPEFLTYFQNEAQLDKSGLPSDRFFAERPEGSVSTLKIQRTQQEDSAVYLCASSPIPGHYGYTFGSGTRLTVV.

The V and J genes are TRBV9 and TRBJ2-3, with D unresolved. Between the trimmed V and J ends, which lost 0 bases and 0 bases, there was a span of 8 bases. The germline CDR1 and CDR2 sequences are SGDLS and YYNGEE. The CDR3 length is 15 residues. CDR3 coding DNA: TGTGCCAGCAGCGTAGTGTCCGAAAGCACAGATACGCAGTATTTT. Amino acids: CASSVVSESTDTQYF.

Here the CDR3 reads CASSTNSGGKGYEQYF. DNA for the CDR3: TGTGCCAGCAGCACGAATTCAGGGGGCAAAGGCTACGAGCAGTACTTC. The chain has TRBV27 and TRBJ2-7, with 8 bases aligning to TRBD1. The CDR3 runs to 16 residues. The germline V gene encodes CDR1 MNHEY and CDR2 SMNVEV (reference sequence). The J segment lost 3 bases and the V segment lost 6 bases, leaving 13 bases of the junction unmatched.

The chain recombines TRBV11-3 with TRBJ1-1; D remains unclear. CDR1 is SGHNT, CDR2 YENEEA, per germline. CDR3 length: 12 amino acids. The ends were cut back, 1 base at V and 5 bases at J, with 5 bases in the middle. The CDR3 nucleotides read TGTGCCAGCAGCTTAGGGGATACTGAAGCTTTCTTT. Amino acids: CASSLGDTEAFF.

The gene calls are TRBV27 and TRBJ2-3; no clear D. V gave up 10 bases and J gave up 4 bases, with 15 bases separating them. CDR1 and CDR2 from the germline V gene are MNHEY and SMNVEV (reference sequence). The CDR3 totals 13 residues. CDR3 sequence reads: CATSVGFADTQYF. The CDR3 coding sequence is TGTGCCACCTCGGTGGGGTTCGCAGATACGCAGTATTTT.

The chain combines TRBV29-1 with TRBJ2-1; 8 positions match TRBD1. The junction had 10 bases not matched to a gene; V was cut back by 3 bases and J by 6 bases. CDR3 length: 15 amino acids. Germline CDR1 SQVTM, CDR2 ANQGSEA. CDR3 nucleotide sequence: TGCAGCGTTGAGGCCCCTCGGACAGGGCCCAATGAGCAGTTCTTC. Translated: CSVEAPRTGPNEQFF.